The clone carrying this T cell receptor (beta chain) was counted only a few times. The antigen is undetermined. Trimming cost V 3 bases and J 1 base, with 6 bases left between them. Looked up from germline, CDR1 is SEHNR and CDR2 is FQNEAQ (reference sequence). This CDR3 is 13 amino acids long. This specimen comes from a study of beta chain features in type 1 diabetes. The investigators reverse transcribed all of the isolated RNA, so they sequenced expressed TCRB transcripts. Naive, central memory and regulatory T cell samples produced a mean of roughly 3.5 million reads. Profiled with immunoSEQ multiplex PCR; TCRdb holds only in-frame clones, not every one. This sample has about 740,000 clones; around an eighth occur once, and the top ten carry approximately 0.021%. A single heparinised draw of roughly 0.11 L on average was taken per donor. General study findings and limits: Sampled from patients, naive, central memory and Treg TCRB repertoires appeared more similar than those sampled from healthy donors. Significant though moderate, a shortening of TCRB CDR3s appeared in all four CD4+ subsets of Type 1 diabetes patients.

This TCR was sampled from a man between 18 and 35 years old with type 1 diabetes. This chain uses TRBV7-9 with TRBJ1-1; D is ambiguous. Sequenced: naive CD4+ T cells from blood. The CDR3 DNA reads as TGTGCCAGCAGCTTCTCAGAGAACACTGAAGCTTTCTTT. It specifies CASSFSENTEAFF.